These 27 T cell receptor beta chains came from one sample sequenced in a study of T cells after yellow fever vaccination. TCRdb re-called the 5' RACE reads through MiXCR, storing one row per CDR3 protein. This sample yields around 590,000 distinct CDR3 sequences, of which roughly an eighth are seen a single time; 15% belongs to the top ten. Specimen: PBMCs, collected on the day of the yellow fever booster vaccination. The source is a young man who received the YFV17D yellow fever vaccine.

This clonotype was seen at least ten times. The CDR3 here is CASSPWVAPGSDEQFF. For the CDR3, the DNA is TGTGCCAGCAGCCCCTGGGTGGCCCCGGGGAGCGATGAGCAGTTCTTC. The chain carries TRBV4-2 and TRBJ2-1, with TRBD2 as a possible D gene (5 bases). Germline loops: CDR1 LGHNA, CDR2 YNFKEQ. CDR3 length: 16 amino acids. V shed 4 bases and J shed 8 bases, with 21 bases lying between them.

V is TRBV5-1 and J is TRBJ2-2; 14 bases match TRBD2. This CDR3 has 17 residues. V was pared by 4 bases and J by 3 bases, with 5 bases of the junction left unmatched. Germline V lookup: CDR1 SGHRS, CDR2 YFSETQ. This CDR3 is CASSTGTSGSYTGELFF. The CDR3 DNA follows: TGCGCCAGCAGCACCGGGACTAGCGGGAGTTACACCGGGGAGCTGTTTTTT.

This clonotype occurred many times. The genes are TRBV7-9 and TRBJ1-5; the D is unclear. This CDR3 comprises 12 residues. Trimming removed 1 base from V and 7 bases from J, with 5 bases in between. Germline values: CDR1 SEHNR, CDR2 FQNEAQ (reference sequence). CDR3 sequence: CASSLGRQPQHF. For the CDR3, the DNA is TGTGCCAGCAGCTTAGGACGCCAGCCCCAGCATTTT.

This clonotype was seen only a few times. The CDR3 coding sequence is TGTGCCAGCAGCCAAGCCGGGACTTTGAACACTGAAGCTTTCTTT. Its protein is CASSQAGTLNTEAFF. The chain has TRBV14 and TRBJ1-1; a possible D gene is TRBD1 (5 bases). Germline values: CDR1 SGHDN, CDR2 FVKESK. This CDR3 comprises 15 residues. Trimming cost V 1 base and J 0 bases, with 9 bases left between them.

This clonotype was counted ten times or more. The CDR3, as DNA: TGTGCCACCAGCAGAGATCCCCCGGACCAGCCCCAGCATTTT. This codes for CATSRDPPDQPQHF. The chain combines TRBV15 with TRBJ1-5, with D uncertain. The V and J ends lost 0 bases and 7 bases respectively, with 10 bases between them. Looked up from germline, CDR1 is LNHNV and CDR2 is YYDKDF (reference sequence). CDR3 length: 14 residues.

This clonotype has only a few counts. This chain connects TRBV7-9 to TRBJ1-5; D gene uncertain. V was cut by 1 base and J by 3 bases, with 13 bases left in between. The CDR3 contains 16 residues. Germline lookup yields CDR1 SEHNR and CDR2 FQNEAQ (reference sequence). The CDR3 protein is CASSLGSRSDNQPQHF. CDR3 bases: TGTGCCAGCAGCTTAGGGTCAAGATCCGACAATCAGCCCCAGCATTTT.

The rearrangement links TRBV29-1 to TRBJ2-3; the D gene is possibly TRBD2 (5 bases). Per the germline V gene, CDR1 is SQVTM and CDR2 is ANQGSEA. Trimming stripped 6 bases from V and 1 base from J, with 14 bases between. This CDR3 is 14 amino acids long. CDR3 loop: CSVDPEAGTDTQYF. In nucleotides, the CDR3 is TGCAGCGTGGACCCGGAGGCGGGCACAGATACGCAGTATTTT.

This clonotype was observed a handful of times. The J gene is TRBJ2-5, the V gene TRBV6-5; 7 positions match TRBD2. Germline V lookup: CDR1 MNHEY, CDR2 SVGAGI. The CDR3 spans 15 residues. Unmatched junction bases numbered 4, after V lost 2 bases and J lost 1 base. CDR3 DNA sequence: TGTGCCAGCAGTTACAGGCCTAGCGGCCAAGAGACCCAGTACTTC. Amino acids: CASSYRPSGQETQYF.

This clonotype occurred many times. V gene TRBV6-2 or TRBV6-3 combines with J gene TRBJ1-2; the D is unclear. V lost 2 bases and J 8 bases, leaving 9 bases between the germline ends. The CDR3 contains 12 residues. In germline, CDR1 is MNHEY, CDR2 SVGEGT. Here the CDR3 reads CASSYAALGYTF. The CDR3, as DNA: TGTGCCAGCAGTTACGCGGCTTTAGGCTACACCTTC.

This clonotype has more than one count but fewer than ten. V gene TRBV20-1 combines with J gene TRBJ2-1, with unresolved D. Trimming left V 1 base short and J 4 bases short, with 11 bases between. The CDR3 consists of 14 residues. CDR1 DFQATT and CDR2 SNEGSKA come from the germline V gene (reference sequence). CDR3 residues: CSARVGSLYNEQFF. The CDR3 DNA sequence: TGCAGTGCTAGAGTAGGCAGTCTATACAATGAGCAGTTCTTC.

This chain links TRBV20-1 with TRBJ2-3, with D perhaps TRBD1 (5 bases). Trimming took 4 bases from V and 4 from J, leaving 15 bases between them. Germline loops: CDR1 DFQATT, CDR2 SNEGSKA (reference sequence). This CDR3 comprises 14 residues. In DNA form, the CDR3 reads TGCAGTGCTAACCCCCCCCAGGGTGCAGATACGCAGTATTTT. It encodes CSANPPQGADTQYF.

The J gene is TRBJ2-7, the V gene TRBV7-2; D may be TRBD2 (6 bases). The V gene's germline CDR1 is SGHTA and CDR2 FQGNSA. The CDR3 is made up of 15 amino acids. Trimming took 1 base from V and 3 from J, leaving 13 bases between them. The CDR3 DNA sequence: TGTGCCAGCAGCTTAGGGCAAGCGGGTCGCTACGAGCAGTACTTC. Protein sequence: CASSLGQAGRYEQYF.

This clonotype was seen more than once but under ten times. In DNA form, the CDR3 reads TGCGCCAGCAGCTTGGGAGGACAGGGGGCTTACGAGACCCAGTACTTC. Translation: CASSLGGQGAYETQYF. The V gene is TRBV5-1, the J gene TRBJ2-5, with TRBD1 matching 11 bases. This CDR3 has 16 residues. Per the germline V gene, CDR1 is SGHRS and CDR2 is YFSETQ. Unmatched junction bases numbered 6, after V lost 0 bases and J lost 5 bases.

This clonotype was detected ten times or more. The rearrangement uses TRBV12-3 or TRBV12-4 and TRBJ2-7; D is perhaps TRBD1 (6 bases). V lost 7 bases and J lost 3, with 10 bases in between. The CDR3 totals 12 residues. CDR3 residues: CASKEQGYEQYF. As DNA, the CDR3 is TGTGCCAGCAAAGAACAGGGCTACGAGCAGTACTTC.

This clonotype was observed a few times. The rearrangement links TRBV18 to TRBJ2-2; D gene uncertain. The germline gives CDR1 KGHSH, CDR2 LQKENI. The V and J ends lost 4 bases and 3 bases respectively, with 12 bases between them. This CDR3 has 15 residues. This chain's CDR3 is CASSRSGTDTGELFF. Here the CDR3 DNA reads TGTGCCAGCTCACGATCAGGAACAGACACCGGGGAGCTGTTTTTT.

The V call is TRBV4-3, the J call TRBJ2-3; no clear D gene. The CDR3 covers 16 residues. Trimming left V 0 bases short and J 7 bases short, with 17 bases between. The germline V gene encodes CDR1 LGHNA and CDR2 YSLEER. The CDR3 coding sequence is TGCGCCAGCAGCCAAGAAGTAACAACGGCCTCCAATACGCAGTATTTT. Translated, it gives CASSQEVTTASNTQYF.

This sequence joins TRBV4-3 and TRBJ1-2, with D perhaps matching TRBD1 (6 bases). Germline values: CDR1 LGHNA, CDR2 YSLEER. With 2 bases removed from V and 0 bases from J, the gap between germline ends came to 10 bases. This CDR3 spans 15 amino acids. CDR3 residues: CASSQNGQSNYGYTF. The CDR3 DNA is TGCGCCAGCAGCCAAAACGGACAGTCTAACTATGGCTACACCTTC.

The chain employs TRBV4-3 and TRBJ2-7; D may be TRBD2 (5 bases). Germline assignment: CDR1 LGHNA and CDR2 YSLEER. CDR3 length equals 15 residues. Trimming shortened V by 1 base and J by 6 bases, and 16 bases separated the two germline ends. CDR3 DNA sequence: TGCGCCAGCAGCCAAGGGTCGGCGAGGGTCGGCGAGCAGTACTTC. Translation: CASSQGSARVGEQYF.

This chain connects TRBV12-3 or TRBV12-4 to TRBJ1-5, with D tentatively TRBD1 (5 bases). V lost 3 bases and J lost 9, with 12 bases in between. The CDR3 consists of 13 residues. CDR3 DNA sequence: TGTGCCAGCAGTTTCAGGGCCGGGGGGCCCCAGCATTTT. Protein sequence: CASSFRAGGPQHF.

V is TRBV12-3 or TRBV12-4 and J is TRBJ1-3; 9 bases are shared with TRBD1. The CDR3 covers 13 residues. V trimming: 10 bases; J trimming: 7 bases; junction bases outside the gene matches: 8. DNA for the CDR3: TGTGCCACCAAACCAGGACAGGGGAACACCATATATTTT. Its protein product is CATKPGQGNTIYF.

V and J are TRBV6-5 and TRBJ2-5; TRBD2 agrees at 8 bases. The germline V gene encodes CDR1 MNHEY and CDR2 SVGAGI. The CDR3 loop spans 14 amino acids. V lost 2 bases, J lost 4 bases, and 3 bases stayed unmatched. CDR3: CASSYPGLGETQYF. The CDR3 DNA reads as TGTGCCAGCAGTTACCCGGGACTAGGAGAGACCCAGTACTTC.

This chain links TRBV27 with TRBJ2-7; possible D gene TRBD2, 5 bases. V lost 5 bases, J lost 6 bases, and 17 bases lay in between. The CDR3 loop spans 14 amino acids. The germline CDR1 and CDR2 sequences are MNHEY and SMNVEV (reference sequence). The CDR3 is CASSLNPLASEQYF. CDR3 bases: TGTGCCAGCAGTCTGAACCCTCTAGCATCCGAGCAGTACTTC.

The table lists this clonotype with many counts. The V gene is TRBV7-2, the J gene TRBJ2-3; 9 bases map to TRBD2. Germline values: CDR1 SGHTA, CDR2 FQGNSA. This CDR3 is 15 amino acids long. The junction had 3 bases not matched to a gene; V was cut back by 4 bases and J by 1 base. CDR3 nucleotide sequence: TGTGCCAGCAGCTGGCGACTAGCGGGCACAGATACGCAGTATTTT. This encodes CASSWRLAGTDTQYF.

This clonotype was counted between two and nine times. CDR3 in amino acids: CAWSGRSTHSYEQYF. In nucleotides, the CDR3 is TGTGCCTGGAGTGGTCGGAGCACCCACTCCTACGAGCAGTACTTC. V gene TRBV30 combines with J gene TRBJ2-7; D gene unclear. V was cut by 1 base and J by 0 bases, with 13 bases left in between. Per germline, CDR1 GTSNPN and CDR2 SVGIG (reference sequence). The CDR3 spans 15 residues.

This sequence joins TRBV5-6 and TRBJ1-2, with TRBD1 as a possible D gene (6 bases). The germline V gene has CDR1 SGHDT and CDR2 YYEEEE. The CDR3 sequence is 17 residues long. V dropped 5 bases and J dropped 3 bases, with 23 bases sitting between them. The CDR3 here is CASSPGQRITLDYGYTF. CDR3 sequence (DNA): TGTGCCAGCAGTCCAGGACAGCGCATAACACTTGACTATGGCTACACCTTC.

The chain combines TRBV5-1 with TRBJ2-2; no reliable D call. Germline V CDR1 and CDR2: SGHRS, YFSETQ. The length of the CDR3 is 15 residues. V was trimmed by 7 bases and J by 5 bases, leaving 18 bases between them. CDR3 coding DNA: TGCGCCAGCTTAGCAGATCCTCCGTGGACCGGGGAGCTGTTTTTT. Its translation is CASLADPPWTGELFF. Variable domain in full (rest from reference TRBV5-1 and TRBJ2-2): KAGVTQTPRYLIKTRGQQVTLSCSPISGHRSVSWYQQTPGQGLQFLFEYFSETQRNKGNFPGRFSGRQFSNSRSEMNVSTLELGDSALYLCASLADPPWTGELFFGEGSRLTVL.

In DNA, the CDR3 is TGCAGCGTCTCAGGCGGGACAGGCTCCTACGAGCAGTACTTC. It codes for CSVSGGTGSYEQYF. This chain connects TRBV29-1 to TRBJ2-7; 8 positions agree with TRBD1. Germline loops: CDR1 SQVTM, CDR2 ANQGSEA. V dropped 6 bases and J dropped 0; count of bases not matched to a gene: 7. The CDR3 is 14 residues long.